These 25 T cell receptor beta chains were all obtained from the same sample, sequenced in a study of human T cells and chemical hapten exposure. Regarding time point: pre-sensitization, week 0. The treatment: therapeutic diphenylcyclopropenone sensitization with weekly scalp DPC. MiXCR, applied by TCRdb to the RACE reads, yields one record per CDR3 protein. The profile covers fewer than 300,000 distinct CDR3 sequences, with approximately 8% appearing a single time and about 1.2% taken by the ten largest. Sample: whole blood, taken in connection with sensitization to the hapten diphenylcyclopropenone (DPC). The source of these receptors is a man aged 18 to 29 with alopecia areata. Some clones in this sample may be carry-over from other donors' samples.

V and J are TRBV5-5 and TRBJ1-2; 8 bases agree with TRBD1. After removal of 3 bases from V and 2 bases from J, the junction contained 3 bases not matched to a gene. Germline V CDR1 and CDR2: SGHKS, YYEKEE (reference sequence). This CDR3 is 14 amino acids long. The CDR3, as DNA: TGTGCCAGCAGCTATGGACAGGGCAACTATGGCTACACCTTC. Translated, it gives CASSYGQGNYGYTF. The whole variable domain, remainder taken from reference TRBV5-5 and TRBJ1-2, is DAGVTQSPTHLIKTRGQQVTLRCSPISGHKSVSWYQQVLGQGPQFIFQYYEKEERGRGNFPDRFSARQFPNYSSELNVNALLLGDSALYLCASSYGQGNYGYTFGSGTRLTVV.

The rearrangement links TRBV29-1 to TRBJ1-1, with TRBD1 matching 9 bases. The V gene's germline CDR1 is SQVTM and CDR2 ANQGSEA. Germline trimming cut 2 bases from V and 7 bases from J; bases unmatched to any gene: 5. The CDR3 is 13 residues long. The CDR3 sequence is CSVERDREDEAFF. The CDR3 DNA follows: TGCAGCGTTGAAAGGGACAGGGAAGATGAAGCTTTCTTT. Filled out from reference TRBV29-1 and TRBJ1-1, the complete variable domain reads SAVISQKPSRDICQRGTSLTIQCQVDSQVTMMFWYRQQPGQSLTLIATANQGSEATYESGFVIDKFPISRPNLTFSTLTVSNMSPEDSSIYLCSVERDREDEAFFGQGTRLTVV.

This clonotype was picked up a small number of times. The chain couples TRBV7-9 to TRBJ2-3; 9 positions match TRBD2. Unmatched junction bases numbered 8, after V lost 8 bases and J lost 2 bases. The CDR3 spans 15 residues. Germline V gene lookup returns CDR1 SEHNR and CDR2 FQNEAQ (reference sequence). CDR3 DNA: TGTGCCAGCCAGAGAGCGGGGGGCCCCACAGATACGCAGTATTTT. Amino acids: CASQRAGGPTDTQYF.

The gene calls are TRBV29-1 and TRBJ2-1; 8 bases map to TRBD2. J was trimmed by 3 bases and V by 6 bases; bases with no gene match: 7. CDR1 and CDR2 (germline): SQVTM, ANQGSEA. The CDR3 runs 14 residues. The CDR3 DNA reads as TGCAGCGTCGCAACTAGCGGACTCTACAATGAGCAGTTCTTC. The encoded protein is CSVATSGLYNEQFF.

This clonotype has just a few counts. The rearrangement uses TRBV11-2 and TRBJ2-5, with TRBD2 identical over 8 bases. The V segment lost 5 bases and the J segment 5 bases; nucleotides outside the gene matches: 7. The CDR3 loop spans 14 amino acids. Germline CDR1 is SGHAT and CDR2 is FQNNGV. For the CDR3, the DNA is TGTGCCAGCAGCGTCGGTAGCGGGGACGAGACCCAGTACTTC. As protein: CASSVGSGDETQYF.

The genes are TRBV10-3 and TRBJ2-7; D may be TRBD2 (6 bases). Between the trimmed V and J ends, which lost 4 bases and 0 bases, there was a span of 10 bases. Per the germline V gene, CDR1 is ENHRY and CDR2 is SYGVKD. This CDR3 is 14 amino acids long. The CDR3 bases are TGTGCCATCAGTGTCGGGGGTCTCTCCTACGAGCAGTACGTC. Its protein is CAISVGGLSYEQYV.

V and J are TRBV7-2 and TRBJ2-2; D is unclear. V lost 4 bases and J lost 2, with 8 bases in between. This CDR3 spans 14 amino acids. The V gene's germline CDR1 is SGHTA and CDR2 FQGNSA. The DNA for the CDR3 is TGTGCCAGCAGCTCCCGGTCAAACACCGGGGAGCTGTTTTTT. It yields the protein CASSSRSNTGELFF.

At least ten counts were recorded for this clonotype. V usage is TRBV12-3 or TRBV12-4 and J usage is TRBJ1-3; D remains ambiguous. The CDR3 spans 14 residues. V lost 3 bases, J lost 0 bases, and 6 bases lay in between. The CDR3 protein is CASSLWSSGNTIYF. CDR3 DNA: TGTGCCAGCAGTTTGTGGAGCTCTGGAAACACCATATATTTT.

This clonotype was seen only a few times. The V and J genes are TRBV6-1 and TRBJ2-7; TRBD1 agrees at 8 bases. The CDR3 runs 16 residues. Unmatched junction bases numbered 5, after V lost 1 base and J lost 0 bases. Per germline, CDR1 MNHNS and CDR2 SASEGT. CDR3 nucleotide sequence: TGTGCCAGCAGTGAAGTAGGGACAGGTAGCTCCTACGAGCAGTACGTC. Protein: CASSEVGTGSSYEQYV.

This clonotype appeared a few times. The chain joins TRBV4-3 to TRBJ1-5; D is possibly TRBD1 (6 bases). This CDR3 has 14 residues. V was trimmed by 0 bases and J by 4 bases, leaving 7 bases between them. The germline V gene has CDR1 LGHNA and CDR2 YSLEER. CDR3 residues: CASSQETGNQPQHF. CDR3 nucleotide sequence: TGCGCCAGCAGCCAAGAAACAGGGAATCAGCCCCAGCATTTT.

This clonotype was recorded at least ten times. The chain is built from TRBV5-1 and TRBJ2-5; D remains ambiguous. The ends were cut back, 1 base at V and 1 base at J, with 8 bases in the middle. This CDR3 is 14 amino acids long. CDR1 and CDR2 from the germline V gene are SGHRS and YFSETQ. The CDR3 spells CASSLPTPQETQYF. DNA of the CDR3: TGCGCCAGCAGCTTGCCGACCCCCCAAGAGACCCAGTACTTC.

The J gene is TRBJ2-3, the V gene TRBV20-1; 15 nucleotides match TRBD2. Germline CDR1 DFQATT, CDR2 SNEGSKA (reference sequence). The CDR3 sequence is 15 residues long. The CDR3, as DNA: TGCACTGGACTAGCGGGGGGGCGGAGCACAGATACGCAGTATTTT. The encoded protein is CTGLAGGRSTDTQYF.

Only a few counts were recorded for this clonotype. CDR3 nucleotides: TGTGCCAGCAGCCCCCGCTCCCAGGGGCTAACGAACACTGAAGCTTTCTTT. Residues: CASSPRSQGLTNTEAFF. The chain links TRBV3-1 to TRBJ1-1; perhaps TRBD1 as D (6 bases). The CDR3 is made up of 17 amino acids. CDR1 LGHDT and CDR2 YNNKEL come from the germline V gene (reference sequence). V shed 4 bases and J shed 1 base, with 19 bases lying between them. Combining the CDR3 with reference TRBV3-1 and TRBJ1-1 gives the whole variable domain DTAVSQTPKYLVTQMGNDKSIKCEQNLGHDTMYWYKQDSKKFLKIMFSYNNKELIINETVPNRFSPKSPDKAHLNLHINSLELGDSAVYFCASSPRSQGLTNTEAFFGQGTRLTVV.

The V call is TRBV7-2, the J call TRBJ1-2, with TRBD1 identical over 9 bases. Losses at the gene ends were 0 bases for V and 4 bases for J; bases not matched to a gene: 6. The CDR3 covers 16 residues. Germline lookup yields CDR1 SGHTA and CDR2 FQGNSA. The CDR3 protein is CASSLAGQGGSYGYTF. The CDR3 nucleotides are TGTGCCAGCAGCTTAGCGGGACAGGGCGGGAGCTATGGCTACACCTTC.

The CDR3 DNA sequence: TGTGCCAGCAGTTTACGGGATGGACAGATATACAATGAGCAGTTCTTC. It encodes CASSLRDGQIYNEQFF. The chain uses TRBV6-2 or TRBV6-3 and TRBJ2-1; TRBD1 might be the D (6 bases). Germline CDR1 MNHEY, CDR2 SVGEGT. The CDR3 loop spans 16 amino acids. Trimming pared 4 bases from V and 4 bases from J, leaving 17 bases between.

This clonotype has ten or more counts. The V call is TRBV6-5, the J call TRBJ2-6; a possible D gene is TRBD1 (6 bases). Trimming stripped 5 bases from V and 0 bases from J, with 11 bases between. Germline CDR1 is MNHEY and CDR2 is SVGAGI. This CDR3 spans 16 amino acids. The chain's CDR3 is CASSPGQLSGANVLTF. For the CDR3, the DNA is TGTGCCAGCAGTCCGGGACAACTCTCTGGGGCCAACGTCCTGACTTTC.

This clonotype was detected a few times. The rearrangement joins TRBV24-1 to TRBJ1-2, with 7 positions matching TRBD1. CDR1 and CDR2 (germline): KGHDR, SFDVKD. This CDR3 comprises 13 residues. Unmatched junction bases numbered 11, after V lost 11 bases and J lost 6 bases. The CDR3 reads CAIRDRDSHGYTF. The CDR3 DNA reads as TGTGCCATCCGGGACAGAGATTCGCATGGCTACACCTTC.

This clonotype was seen many times. J is TRBJ1-6 and V is TRBV9; D possibly corresponds to TRBD1 (5 bases). This CDR3 is 16 amino acids long. Germline lookup yields CDR1 SGDLS and CDR2 YYNGEE. Trimming cost V 0 bases and J 5 bases, with 12 bases left between them. The CDR3 reads CASSVGSGLNNSPLHF. CDR3 DNA: TGTGCCAGCAGCGTAGGGTCAGGGCTGAATAATTCACCCCTCCACTTT.

This chain links TRBV12-3 or TRBV12-4 with TRBJ1-2; weak D call: TRBD1 (6 bases). The V end lost 2 bases, the J end lost 7 bases, and 14 bases lay between the germline ends. This CDR3 spans 14 amino acids. The CDR3 region is CASSLRQGSGGYTF. CDR3 nucleotide sequence: TGTGCCAGCAGTTTACGGCAGGGGTCGGGTGGCTACACCTTC.

The chain combines TRBV4-3 with TRBJ2-6; D gene unclear. The CDR3 extends over 14 amino acids. From germline, CDR1 is LGHNA and CDR2 YSLEER. V was pared by 4 bases and J by 4 bases, with 8 bases between. CDR3 DNA: TGCGCCAGCAGCCCCTCCTTGGGGGCCAACGTCCTGACTTTC. Residues: CASSPSLGANVLTF.

This clonotype appeared a single time. The rearrangement uses TRBV28 and TRBJ1-3; TRBD1 matches at 8 bases. J gave up 0 bases and V 5 bases, and 6 bases lay outside the gene matches. The germline V gene has CDR1 MDHEN and CDR2 SYDVKM. The CDR3 loop spans 16 amino acids. The CDR3 sequence is CASSTGTGGSGNTIYF. The CDR3 DNA follows: TGTGCCAGCAGTACCGGGACAGGAGGCTCTGGAAACACCATATATTTT.

This clonotype was recorded a few times. V gene TRBV20-1 combines with J gene TRBJ1-1; 10 bases are shared with TRBD1. The V gene end was trimmed by 5 bases and the J gene end by 5 bases; junction bases not matched to a gene: 5. Germline CDR1 reads DFQATT; CDR2 reads SNEGSKA (reference sequence). The CDR3 length is 13 residues. As DNA, the CDR3 is TGCAGTGCTCGACAGGGGGCGACGACTGAAGCTTTCTTT. This sequence encodes CSARQGATTEAFF.

V and J are TRBV11-2 and TRBJ2-3, with 10 bases lining up with TRBD2. The germline CDR1 and CDR2 sequences are SGHAT and FQNNGV. V lost 10 bases and J lost 3; bases outside the gene matches: 7. This CDR3 comprises 14 residues. CDR3 in amino acids: CATKTTSGTDTQYF. The CDR3 DNA is TGTGCCACAAAAACGACTAGCGGGACAGATACGCAGTATTTT.

V is TRBV28 and J is TRBJ2-2; D may be TRBD1 (5 bases). The germline V and J ends were trimmed by 6 bases and 0 bases, with 11 bases remaining between them. The CDR3 covers 15 residues. Germline V gene sequence: CDR1 MDHEN, CDR2 SYDVKM. This CDR3 is CASRRSQANTGELFF. The CDR3 DNA follows: TGTGCCAGCAGACGCTCACAGGCGAACACCGGGGAGCTGTTTTTT. Full variable domain (remainder filled in from reference TRBV28 and TRBJ2-2): DVKVTQSSRYLVKRTGEKVFLECVQDMDHENMFWYRQDPGLGLRLIYFSYDVKMKEKGDIPEGYSVSREKKERFSLILESASTNQTSMYLCASRRSQANTGELFFGEGSRLTVL.

There are a few counts of this clonotype. V gene TRBV12-3 or TRBV12-4 combines with J gene TRBJ2-7, with a possible D match to TRBD1 (6 bases). Trimming left V 5 bases short and J 4 bases short, with 9 bases between. The length of the CDR3 is 12 residues. The CDR3 spells CASSRTGYEQYV. CDR3 nucleotides: TGTGCCAGCAGTCGAACAGGGTACGAGCAGTACGTC.